This entry features one T cell receptor beta chain sequence. Germline V gene lookup returns CDR1 KGHSH and CDR2 LQKENI. CDR3 length: 14 amino acids. V was trimmed by 5 bases and J by 5 bases, leaving 15 bases between them. Using immunoSEQ multiplex PCR, the repertoire was profiled, and TCRdb retains in-frame clones only, with some absent. The sample holds 400,000 to 550,000 clones, 75% to 90% seen once. This sample was included in a study of blood T cell repertoires in COVID-19. J is TRBJ2-5 and V is TRBV18; no reliable D call. Sequenced sample: peripheral blood. The receptor comes from a woman younger than 45 with acute or convalescent COVID-19. CDR3 DNA sequence: TGTGCCAGCTCAGGCATTAGTGGGCCCGAGACCCAGTACTTC. Amino acid sequence: CASSGISGPETQYF.